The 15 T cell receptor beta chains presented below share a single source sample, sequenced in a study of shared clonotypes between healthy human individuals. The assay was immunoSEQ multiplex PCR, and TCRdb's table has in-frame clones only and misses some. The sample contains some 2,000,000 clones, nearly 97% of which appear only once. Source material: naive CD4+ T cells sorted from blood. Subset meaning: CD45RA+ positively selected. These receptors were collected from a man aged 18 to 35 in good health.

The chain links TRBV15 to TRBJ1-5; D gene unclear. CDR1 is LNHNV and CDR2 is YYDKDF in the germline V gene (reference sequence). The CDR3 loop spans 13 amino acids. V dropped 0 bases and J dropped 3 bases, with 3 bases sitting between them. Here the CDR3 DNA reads TGTGCCACCAGCAGAGATGACAATCAGCCCCAGCATTTT. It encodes CATSRDDNQPQHF.

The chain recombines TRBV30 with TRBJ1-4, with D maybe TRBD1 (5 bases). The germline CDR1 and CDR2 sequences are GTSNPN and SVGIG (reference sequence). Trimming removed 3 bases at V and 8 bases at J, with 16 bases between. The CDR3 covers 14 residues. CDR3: CAWSRDFGREKLFF. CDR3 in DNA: TGTGCCTGGAGCCGGGACTTTGGGAGGGAAAAACTGTTTTTT.

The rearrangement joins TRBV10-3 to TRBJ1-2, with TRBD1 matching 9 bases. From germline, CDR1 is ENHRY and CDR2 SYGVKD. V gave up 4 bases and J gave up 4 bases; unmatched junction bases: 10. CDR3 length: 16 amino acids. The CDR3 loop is CAISAGDRAHLYGYTF. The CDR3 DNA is TGTGCCATCAGTGCGGGGGACAGGGCCCACCTCTATGGCTACACCTTC.

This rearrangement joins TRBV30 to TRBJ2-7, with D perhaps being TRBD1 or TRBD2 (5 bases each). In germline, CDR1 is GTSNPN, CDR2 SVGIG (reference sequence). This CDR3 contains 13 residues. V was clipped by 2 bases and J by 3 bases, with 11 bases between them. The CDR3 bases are TGTGCCTGGAGTAGAGGGACGCGCTACGAGCAGTACTTC. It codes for CAWSRGTRYEQYF.

CDR3 in DNA: TGTGCCAGCAGCTTAAGGTCTCTGAGCTCCTACAATGAGCAGTTCTTC. This encodes CASSLRSLSSYNEQFF. The rearrangement links TRBV7-2 to TRBJ2-1; D remains ambiguous. The CDR3 covers 16 residues. V shed 2 bases and J shed 0 bases, with 11 bases lying between them. The germline gives CDR1 SGHTA, CDR2 FQGNSA.

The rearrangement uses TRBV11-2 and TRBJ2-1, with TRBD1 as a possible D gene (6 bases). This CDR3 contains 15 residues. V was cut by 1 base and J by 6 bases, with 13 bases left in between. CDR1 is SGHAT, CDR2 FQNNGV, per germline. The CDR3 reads CASSLAQGQRNEQFF. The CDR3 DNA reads TGTGCCAGCAGCTTAGCACAGGGTCAGCGCAATGAGCAGTTCTTC.

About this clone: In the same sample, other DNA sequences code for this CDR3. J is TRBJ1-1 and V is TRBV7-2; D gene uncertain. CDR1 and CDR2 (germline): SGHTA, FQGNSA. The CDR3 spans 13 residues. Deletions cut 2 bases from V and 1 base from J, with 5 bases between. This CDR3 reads CASSLKANTEAFF. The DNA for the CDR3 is TGTGCCAGCAGCTTAAAGGCGAACACTGAAGCTTTCTTT.

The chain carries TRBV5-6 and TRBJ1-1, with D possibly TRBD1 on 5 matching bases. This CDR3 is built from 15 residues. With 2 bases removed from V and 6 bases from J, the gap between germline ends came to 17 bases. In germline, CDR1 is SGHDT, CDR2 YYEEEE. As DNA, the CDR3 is TGTGCCAGCAGCTTCCCAGGGTCGACTGACTCTGAAGCTTTCTTT. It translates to CASSFPGSTDSEAFF.

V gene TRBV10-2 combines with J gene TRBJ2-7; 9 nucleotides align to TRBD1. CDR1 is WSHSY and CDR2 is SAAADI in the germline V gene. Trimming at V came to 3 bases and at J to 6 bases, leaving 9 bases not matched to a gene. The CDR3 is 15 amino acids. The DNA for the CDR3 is TGCGCCAGCAGTGAAGTGGACAGGGGCCCCAGCGAGCAGTACTTC. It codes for CASSEVDRGPSEQYF.

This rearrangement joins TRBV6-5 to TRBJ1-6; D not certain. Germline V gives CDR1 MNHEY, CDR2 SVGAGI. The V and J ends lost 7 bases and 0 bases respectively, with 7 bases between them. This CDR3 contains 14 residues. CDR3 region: CASKLSSYNSPLHF. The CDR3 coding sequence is TGTGCCAGCAAACTGAGCTCCTATAATTCACCCCTCCACTTT.

CDR3: CASSYRLAGVPTFTDTQYF. In nucleotides, the CDR3 is TGTGCCAGCAGCTATCGACTAGCGGGAGTCCCGACGTTTACAGATACGCAGTATTTT. The chain carries TRBV5-4 and TRBJ2-3; 12 bases fit TRBD2. CDR1 is SGHNT and CDR2 is YYREEE in the germline V gene (reference sequence). The CDR3 runs 19 residues. Trimming took 3 bases from V and 3 from J; bases not matched to a gene: 14.

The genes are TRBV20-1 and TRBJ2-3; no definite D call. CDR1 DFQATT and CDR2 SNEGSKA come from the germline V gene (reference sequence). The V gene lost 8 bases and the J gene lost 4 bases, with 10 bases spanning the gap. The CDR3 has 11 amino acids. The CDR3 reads CSPWSADTQYF. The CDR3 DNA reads TGCAGTCCCTGGAGCGCAGATACGCAGTATTTT.

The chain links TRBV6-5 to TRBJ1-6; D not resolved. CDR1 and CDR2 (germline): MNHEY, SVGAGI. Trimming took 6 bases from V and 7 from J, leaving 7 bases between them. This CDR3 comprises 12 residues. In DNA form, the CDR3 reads TGTGCCAGCAGAGTAGCGAATTCACCCCTCCACTTT. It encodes CASRVANSPLHF.

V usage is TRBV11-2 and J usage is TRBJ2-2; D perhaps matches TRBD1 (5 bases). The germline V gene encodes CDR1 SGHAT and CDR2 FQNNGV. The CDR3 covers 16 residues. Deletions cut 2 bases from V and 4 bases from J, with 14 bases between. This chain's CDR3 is CASSLNLQGSTGELFF. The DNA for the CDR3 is TGTGCCAGCAGCTTAAATCTGCAGGGTAGCACCGGGGAGCTGTTTTTT. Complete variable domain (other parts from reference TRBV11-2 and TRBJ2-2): EAGVAQSPRYKIIEKRQSVAFWCNPISGHATLYWYQQILGQGPKLLIQFQNNGVVDDSQLPKDRFSAERLKGVDSTLKIQPAKLEDSAVYLCASSLNLQGSTGELFFGEGSRLTVL.

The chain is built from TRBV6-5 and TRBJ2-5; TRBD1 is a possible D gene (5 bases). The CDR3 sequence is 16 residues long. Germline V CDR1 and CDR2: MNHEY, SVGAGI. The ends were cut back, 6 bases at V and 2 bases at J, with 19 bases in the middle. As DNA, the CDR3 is TGTGCCAGCAGCTACCTCTCGGGCACAGGACAAGAGACCCAGTACTTC. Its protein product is CASSYLSGTGQETQYF.